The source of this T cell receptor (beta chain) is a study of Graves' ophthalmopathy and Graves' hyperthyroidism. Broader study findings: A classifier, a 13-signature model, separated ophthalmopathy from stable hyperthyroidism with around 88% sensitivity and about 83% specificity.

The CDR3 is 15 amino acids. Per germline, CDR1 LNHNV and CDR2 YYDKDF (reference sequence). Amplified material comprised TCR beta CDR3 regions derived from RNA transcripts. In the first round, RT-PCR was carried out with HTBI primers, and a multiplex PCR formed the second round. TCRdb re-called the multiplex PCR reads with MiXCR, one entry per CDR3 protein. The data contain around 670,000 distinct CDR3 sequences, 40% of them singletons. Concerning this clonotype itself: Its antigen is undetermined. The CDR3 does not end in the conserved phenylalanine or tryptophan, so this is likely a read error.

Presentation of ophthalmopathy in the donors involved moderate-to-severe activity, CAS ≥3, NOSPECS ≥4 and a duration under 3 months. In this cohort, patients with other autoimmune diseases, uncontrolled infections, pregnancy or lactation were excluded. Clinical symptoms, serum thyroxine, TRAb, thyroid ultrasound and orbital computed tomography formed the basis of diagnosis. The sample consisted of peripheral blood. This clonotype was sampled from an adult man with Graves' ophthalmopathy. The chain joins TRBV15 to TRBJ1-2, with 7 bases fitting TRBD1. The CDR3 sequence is CASSIRDSLNYGYTL. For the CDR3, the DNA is TGTGCCAGCAGCATCCGGGACAGCCTTAACTATGGCTACACCCTC.